This T cell receptor beta chain was profiled in a study of blood T cell repertoires in COVID-19 (dated by TCRdb to the early 2020s). Broadly, across the study: Samples covering the acute and convalescent phases of COVID-19 were provided by collaborators in the United States, Italy and Spain. The material from the prospective study consisted of cDNA or gDNA derived from T cells, B-cell-depleted T cells, or PBMCs. The dataset comprised deeply sampled blood TCRbeta repertoires from subjects exposed to, actively infected with, or recovered from COVID-19. A freely available public database, intended as a resource for researchers studying the immune response to SARS-CoV-2, is where the repertoires were released. Samples were obtained from the ongoing ImmuneRACE study (first 160 participants) and from 1,000 to 1,500 subjects provided by 6 global collaborators. The sample metadata nearly always contained a de-identified subject ID, COVID-19 status, age in years and sex. Where HLA class I and class II types were available, the types were taken from metadata supplied by the sample provider, not from assay-based typing. Beyond this particular receptor, the publication reports: How much clinical and demographic metadata was included differed by source and by participant, and the metadata was provided uncurated.

About this clone itself: Its antigen specificity is not known. Qualities for individual bases were not recorded, and no much larger clone is one base off.

One collaborating source in Seattle enrolled patients during active infection and followed them longitudinally through the course of disease. Whole blood was collected in K2EDTA tubes by collaborating institutions according to the institutions' own protocols. Collaborator samples were shipped for TCRbeta analysis as frozen whole blood, isolated PBMCs, or DNA extracted from either sample type. CDR1 is given as SNHLY and CDR2 as FYNNEI, both from the germline V gene. The CDR3 runs 13 residues from the cysteine to the phenylalanine. Only the CDR3 DNA is retained, 39 bases long and in frame from the first base. Trimming costs V 11 bases and J 2 bases, and their ends lie 15 bases apart. The immunoSEQ Assay, a bias-controlled multiplex PCR, was used to amplify TCRbeta CDR3 regions from genomic DNA. In the paper's pipeline: Within the assay, amplification of reference gene primers was used to estimate how many nucleated cells each sample contained. Sequence reads were collapsed and filtered to measure the absolute abundance of every unique TCRbeta CDR3 rearrangement. For each sample, productive Simpson clonality was calculated as the square root of Simpson's diversity index over productive rearrangements. TCRdb obtained this table from immuneACCESS and retained in-frame rearrangements with V and J assigned. These tables miss some clones; where compared with another copy, unresolved V genes account for less than half of the shortfall, and the remainder is unexplained. V, J and clone size were drawn from that table, and D and trimming were deduced from the DNA. A total of about half a million clones appear in this sample, approximately 89% of them only once. Of the sample, around 0.9% is held by the ten largest clones.

Sequenced: peripheral blood. The receptor was isolated from a man between 18 and 29 years old with COVID-19, enrolled during active disease. The chain is made from TRBV2 and TRBJ2-5; TRBD2 is a possible D gene, resting on 6 matching bases. In nucleotide form, the sequence is TGTGCCGGGAAGACTAGGCCACAAGAGACCCAGTACTTC. Its translation is CAGKTRPQETQYF.